Relative to its sample, the clone carrying this T cell receptor beta chain is medium-sized (0.01 to 0.1%). Antigen unknown. TCRdb re-called the multiplex PCR reads through MiXCR, storing one row per CDR3 protein. The top ten hold approximately 12% of the sample, which has about 16,000 distinct CDR3 sequences, about 45% seen once. The sample is drawn from a study of breast tumors, draining lymph nodes, adjacent tissues. General observations from the study: The data were judged consistent with most tumor T cells coming from lymph node and expanding in tumor. Luminal-like breast cancer showed significantly greater tumor-nontumor repertoire similarity than basal-like breast cancer did. Tumors had less TCR diversity than lymph nodes, more than nontumor tissue. The lymph node origin of tumor T cells was framed as consistent with a hypothesis, not demonstrated.

Germline V gene data show CDR1 as DFQATT and CDR2 as SNEGSKA (reference sequence). Losses at the gene ends were 5 bases for V and 4 bases for J; bases not matched to a gene: 9. The CDR3 has 17 amino acids. The material sequenced was tumor-adjacent breast tissue. The chain has TRBV20-1 and TRBJ2-3, with TRBD2 matching over 16 bases. The sequence was collected from a female donor with breast cancer. Some clones in this sample may be carry-over from other donors' samples. This CDR3 reads CSAEAGTSGGVSDTQYF. The CDR3 region has the DNA TGCAGTGCTGAGGCCGGGACTAGCGGGGGGGTTTCAGATACGCAGTATTTT.